The source of this TCR beta chain is a study of beta chain features in type 1 diabetes. The germline CDR1 and CDR2 sequences are SNHLY and FYNNEI. V was clipped by 8 bases and J by 3 bases, with 6 bases between them. This CDR3 has 11 residues. Investigators reverse transcribed all isolated RNA, so they sequenced expressed TCRB transcripts. Profiling relied on immunoSEQ multiplex PCR, and the TCRdb table lists in-frame clones only, not all of them. The data contain 860,000 or so clones, 15% to 20% of them singletons. This clone was counted between two and nine times. The sample has other DNA sequences that encode this CDR3 too.

Sequencing was carried out using naive CD4+ T cells from blood. The source of this sequence is a woman aged 18-30 years in good health. The V and J genes are TRBV2 and TRBJ2-3; D remains unclear. The CDR3 sequence: CASSLTDTQYF. CDR3 coding DNA: TGTGCCAGCTCTTTGACAGATACGCAGTATTTT.